Shown below are 15 T cell receptor beta chains from a single sample sequenced in a study of blood T cell repertoires in COVID-19. Measured with immunoSEQ multiplex PCR; TCRdb has only the in-frame clones, and not every one. The sample yields some 270,000 clones, approximately 89% seen once. Sequencing was carried out using PBMCs or T cells enriched from blood (not recorded which). These receptors all come from a woman in her sixties or seventies who had recovered from COVID-19.

The chain has TRBV27 and TRBJ1-3; D is unclear. CDR1 is MNHEY, CDR2 SMNVEV, per germline (reference sequence). The CDR3 spans 16 residues. Trimming removed 6 bases from V and 3 bases from J, with 18 bases in between. The CDR3 sequence is CASRALTRRNGNTIYF. For the CDR3, the DNA is TGTGCCAGCAGAGCTTTGACACGCAGAAATGGAAACACCATATATTTT.

The CDR3 region is CASTQSGANVLTF. The DNA for the CDR3 is TGTGCCAGCACCCAATCTGGGGCCAACGTCCTGACTTTC. The chain uses TRBV6-5 and TRBJ2-6; D uncertain. This CDR3 is built from 13 residues. The germline CDR1 and CDR2 sequences are MNHEY and SVGAGI. The germline V and J ends were trimmed by 7 bases and 1 base, with 5 bases remaining between them.

The rearrangement joins TRBV7-9 to TRBJ2-7, with TRBD2 matching 8 bases. V was pared by 5 bases and J by 6 bases, with 18 bases of the junction left unmatched. Germline CDR1 and CDR2: SEHNR and FQNEAQ (reference sequence). This CDR3 has 17 amino acids. CDR3 protein: CASSRGDSTSEGSEQYF. CDR3 bases: TGTGCCAGCAGCCGAGGGGATTCGACTAGCGAGGGGAGCGAGCAGTACTTC.

The CDR3 sequence is CASRLDRDTEAFF. The CDR3 DNA follows: TGTGCCAGCCGTCTGGACAGAGACACTGAAGCTTTCTTT. This rearrangement joins TRBV19 to TRBJ1-1; D perhaps matches TRBD1 (6 bases). CDR1 is LNHDA and CDR2 is SQIVND in the germline V gene (reference sequence). Trimming stripped 9 bases from V and 3 bases from J, with 14 bases between. The CDR3 totals 13 residues. Together with reference TRBV19 and TRBJ1-1, the CDR3 gives the full variable domain: DGGITQSPKYLFRKEGQNVTLSCEQNLNHDAMYWYRQDPGQGLRLIYYSQIVNDFQKGDIAEGYSVSREKKESFPLTVTSAQKNPTAFYLCASRLDRDTEAFFGQGTRLTVV.

As concerns this clone: At one end the junction does not follow the germline gene, possibly because of a read error. The V gene is TRBV25-1, the J gene TRBJ2-7; D is possibly TRBD1 (6 bases). The germline V gene has CDR1 MGHDK and CDR2 SYGVNS. The CDR3 length is 13 residues. Here the CDR3 reads CASTEGDNYEQYF. The CDR3 nucleotides read TGTGCCAGCACTGAAGGGGACAACTACGAGCAGTACTTC.

The chain has TRBV3-1 (or the pseudogene TRBV3-2) and TRBJ2-5; D unclear. Germline V gene sequence: CDR1 LGHDT, CDR2 YNNKEL (reference sequence). The CDR3 loop spans 15 amino acids. V was pared by 4 bases and J by 0 bases, with 12 bases between. The CDR3 nucleotides are TGTGCCAGCAGCCGCGAGTTCCGGTACCAAGAGACCCAGTACTTC. Amino acid sequence: CASSREFRYQETQYF.

This chain joins TRBV4-2 and TRBJ1-5; no definite D call. V lost 0 bases, J lost 0 bases, and 9 bases lay in between. The CDR3 sequence is 16 residues long. CDR1 and CDR2 (germline): LGHNA, YNFKEQ. The CDR3 spells CASSQEGGNSNQPQHF. Here the CDR3 DNA reads TGTGCCAGCAGCCAAGAGGGAGGGAATAGCAATCAGCCCCAGCATTTT.

The rearrangement joins TRBV29-1 to TRBJ2-7; weak D call: TRBD2 (6 bases). From germline, CDR1 is SQVTM and CDR2 ANQGSEA. V shed 3 bases and J shed 2 bases, with 14 bases lying between them. This CDR3 spans 14 amino acids. CDR3 region: CSVESQGLTYEQYF. CDR3 in DNA: TGCAGCGTTGAGTCTCAGGGACTTACCTACGAGCAGTACTTC.

The gene calls are TRBV29-1 and TRBJ2-5; D may be TRBD2 (7 bases). CDR1 SQVTM and CDR2 ANQGSEA come from the germline V gene. V was cut by 5 bases and J by 5 bases, with 21 bases left in between. This CDR3 has 15 residues. For the CDR3, the DNA is TGCAGCGTTATGGAATCCGGGGGGCGGGAGGAGACCCAGTACTTC. It is translated as CSVMESGGREETQYF.

V gene TRBV12-5 combines with J gene TRBJ1-2; 7 bases agree with TRBD1. The CDR3 is 16 residues long. V lost 0 bases and J lost 7; bases outside the gene matches: 11. The V gene's germline CDR1 is LGHNT and CDR2 FRNRAP. CDR3 residues: CASGLVVGQEGSGYTF. CDR3 sequence (DNA): TGTGCTAGTGGTTTGGTAGTTGGACAGGAAGGAAGTGGCTACACCTTC.

The rearrangement links TRBV5-4 to TRBJ1-2; tentatively, D is TRBD1 (5 bases). From germline, CDR1 is SGHNT and CDR2 YYREEE (reference sequence). The CDR3 has 14 amino acids. The V end was cut by 4 bases, the J end by 4 bases, with 14 bases between. For the CDR3, the DNA is TGTGCCAGCAGCCCCGGTGACAGAACCTATGGCTACACCTTC. Translating it yields CASSPGDRTYGYTF. The full variable domain, its missing parts supplied by reference TRBV5-4 and TRBJ1-2, is ETGVTQSPTHLIKTRGQQVTLRCSSQSGHNTVSWYQQALGQGPQFIFQYYREEENGRGNFPPRFSGLQFPNYSSELNVNALELDDSALYLCASSPGDRTYGYTFGSGTRLTVV.

This chain uses TRBV15 with TRBJ1-2; D perhaps matches TRBD1 (6 bases). This CDR3 has 15 amino acids. Germline-derived CDR1 and CDR2 are LNHNV and YYDKDF (reference sequence). Trimming removed 1 base at V and 4 bases at J, with 13 bases between. CDR3 sequence: CATSRGRDTLYGYTF. CDR3 DNA sequence: TGTGCCACCAGCAGAGGAAGGGACACCCTCTATGGCTACACCTTC.

J is TRBJ2-7 and V is TRBV4-2, with TRBD1 matching 7 bases. The CDR3 covers 18 residues. V shed 2 bases and J 0 bases; nucleotides not matched to a gene: 13. From germline, CDR1 is LGHNA and CDR2 YNFKEQ. The CDR3: CASSQIRWDSTTSYEQYF. The CDR3 DNA sequence: TGTGCCAGCAGCCAAATTCGATGGGACAGCACAACCTCCTACGAGCAGTACTTC.

The J gene is TRBJ2-2, the V gene TRBV28, with 8 bases matching TRBD2. Germline CDR1 MDHEN, CDR2 SYDVKM. V gave up 2 bases and J gave up 0 bases; unmatched junction bases: 8. The CDR3 spans 18 residues. For the CDR3, the DNA is TGTGCCAGCAGTTTACGGGAGGGGCCTGATTCGAACACCGGGGAGCTGTTTTTT. Protein: CASSLREGPDSNTGELFF.

The sample holds one count of this clone. The rearrangement joins TRBV6-1 to TRBJ1-4; the D gene is possibly TRBD1 (5 bases). Germline loops: CDR1 MNHNS, CDR2 SASEGT. Trimming removed 3 bases at V and 8 bases at J, with 13 bases between. This CDR3 spans 14 amino acids. The DNA for the CDR3 is TGTGCCAGCAGTGATGGCGGGGCCGTGGAAAAACTGTTTTTT. Translated, it gives CASSDGGAVEKLFF.